These 25 T cell receptor beta chains originate from one sample sequenced in a study of OX40 agonist ivuxolimab in advanced cancers. Method: immunoSEQ multiplex PCR; TCRdb's copy keeps in-frame clones and lacks some. This table holds about 15,000 clones, around 80% found once. The material was CD4+ or CD8+ T cells sorted from blood, obtained in a trial of the OX40 agonist ivuxolimab. These TCRs come from an adult with an advanced solid tumor such as melanoma, head and neck, liver or kidney cancer.

The V and J genes are TRBV18 and TRBJ2-3; TRBD1 might be the D (7 bases). This CDR3 is 12 amino acids long. Trimming left V 8 bases short and J 3 bases short, with 9 bases between. Germline assignment: CDR1 KGHSH and CDR2 LQKENI. The CDR3 is CASAGGTDTQYF. In DNA form, the CDR3 reads TGTGCCAGCGCAGGGGGGACAGATACGCAGTATTTT.

The J gene is TRBJ2-1, the V gene TRBV7-8, with TRBD1 matching over 7 bases. The CDR3 extends over 15 amino acids. Germline CDR1 is SGHVS and CDR2 is FQNEAQ. With 5 bases clipped from V and 6 bases from J, the junction kept 10 bases outside the gene matches. This CDR3 is CASSLRQGPSNEQFF. CDR3 DNA sequence: TGTGCCAGCAGCCTCCGACAGGGACCTTCCAATGAGCAGTTCTTC.

The gene calls are TRBV7-3 and TRBJ1-2; tentatively, D is TRBD1 (6 bases). CDR1 is SGHTA, CDR2 FQGTGA, per germline. The CDR3 has 13 residues. Trimming pared 8 bases from V and 5 bases from J, leaving 15 bases between. The CDR3 coding sequence is TGTGCCAGCGGCACCCCCGGGACATATGGCTACACCTTC. Translated: CASGTPGTYGYTF.

V gene TRBV4-2 combines with J gene TRBJ2-2; D is uncertain. Germline assignment: CDR1 LGHNA and CDR2 YNFKEQ. The CDR3 has 15 amino acids. The V end was cut by 1 base, the J end by 5 bases, with 11 bases between. Here the CDR3 DNA reads TGTGCCAGCAGCCAAGTTGAGACTCAGACCGGGGAGCTGTTTTTT. Translation gives CASSQVETQTGELFF.

The chain recombines TRBV7-8 with TRBJ2-3; the match to TRBD2 covers 13 bases. The CDR3 contains 17 residues. J lost 2 bases, V lost 5 bases, and 7 bases had no gene match. The germline CDR1 and CDR2 sequences are SGHVS and FQNEAQ. CDR3 sequence (DNA): TGTGCCAGCAGCCCCAGACTAGCGGGGGGTTACACAGATACGCAGTATTTT. Protein product: CASSPRLAGGYTDTQYF.

The chain employs TRBV4-3 and TRBJ2-7; D is possibly TRBD1 (6 bases). Germline V CDR1 and CDR2: LGHNA, YSLEER. Trimming left V 5 bases short and J 6 bases short, with 14 bases between. The CDR3 runs to 13 residues. The CDR3 sequence is CASSYRVGGEQYF. CDR3 bases: TGCGCCAGCAGCTACAGGGTTGGGGGCGAGCAGTACTTC.

The chain couples TRBV2 to TRBJ2-2; 11 positions agree with TRBD1. V was clipped by 10 bases and J by 5 bases; unmatched bases: 9. This CDR3 has 15 residues. Per germline, CDR1 SNHLY and CDR2 FYNNEI. The CDR3 DNA sequence: TGTGCCACTAGGGTGGGGACAGGGGGAACCGGGGAGCTGTTTTTT. Amino acids: CATRVGTGGTGELFF.

The CDR3 DNA reads TGTGCCAGCAGCTCACCGGGACAGGGGTTCGATGAGCAGTTCTTC. Its protein is CASSSPGQGFDEQFF. The V call is TRBV7-9, the J call TRBJ2-1; 10 nucleotides match TRBD1. The ends lost 4 bases at V and 8 bases at J; junction bases unmatched: 8. Germline V lookup: CDR1 SEHNR, CDR2 FQNEAQ (reference sequence). CDR3 length equals 15 residues.

This rearrangement joins TRBV9 to TRBJ2-1; 12 bases line up with TRBD2. Germline lookup yields CDR1 SGDLS and CDR2 YYNGEE. The CDR3 sequence is 16 residues long. J gave up 8 bases and V 3 bases, and 9 bases lay outside the gene matches. The CDR3 DNA is TGTGCCAGCAGCGACCCCGCTAGCGGGGGGGCCCATGAGCAGTTCTTC. Protein: CASSDPASGGAHEQFF.

The rearrangement joins TRBV15 to TRBJ2-5; D is unclear. The V gene's germline CDR1 is LNHNV and CDR2 YYDKDF (reference sequence). The CDR3 contains 17 residues. The V end was cut by 1 base, the J end by 5 bases, with 20 bases between. Written as DNA, the CDR3 is TGTGCCACCAGCAGAGCCTCCCTCGGGCAGGAGAGTGAGACCCAGTACTTC. Its translation is CATSRASLGQESETQYF.

Regarding this clone: A much larger clonotype is one base distant, so this may be a read error. The chain combines TRBV4-3 with TRBJ1-6; perhaps TRBD1 as D (5 bases). Between the trimmed V and J ends, which lost 0 bases and 9 bases, there was a span of 15 bases. The CDR3 length is 16 residues. CDR1 LGHNA and CDR2 YSLEER come from the germline V gene. The CDR3 loop reads CASSQDRGVMPSPLHF. Here the CDR3 DNA reads TGCGCCAGCAGCCAAGATCGAGGGGTTATGCCTTCACCCCTCCACTTT.

The DNA for the CDR3 is TGTGCCAGCAGCTTAGCACTCGCCCTGTACAATGAGCAGTTCTTC. The encoded protein is CASSLALALYNEQFF. This chain uses TRBV7-9 with TRBJ2-1; D not resolved. Looked up from germline, CDR1 is SEHNR and CDR2 is FQNEAQ (reference sequence). This CDR3 comprises 15 residues. Trimming removed 0 bases from V and 4 bases from J, with 10 bases in between. The full variable domain, in which reference TRBV7-9 and TRBJ2-1 provide the parts outside the CDR3, is DTGVSQNPRHKITKRGQNVTFRCDPISEHNRLYWYRQTLGQGPEFLTYFQNEAQLEKSRLLSDRFSAERPKGSFSTLEIQRTEQGDSAMYLCASSLALALYNEQFFGPGTRLTVL.

The chain has TRBV29-1 and TRBJ2-3; weak D call: TRBD2 (6 bases). The CDR3 totals 14 residues. The V gene's germline CDR1 is SQVTM and CDR2 ANQGSEA. Between the trimmed V and J ends, which lost 2 bases and 2 bases, there was a span of 11 bases. CDR3 residues: CSVEQLALTDTQYF. The CDR3 nucleotides are TGCAGCGTTGAACAACTAGCTCTCACAGATACGCAGTATTTT.

J is TRBJ2-5 and V is TRBV14, with 7 positions matching TRBD1. In germline, CDR1 is SGHDN, CDR2 FVKESK. The ends lost 3 bases at V and 2 bases at J; junction bases unmatched: 6. The CDR3 spans 15 residues. The CDR3 region is CASSQTQGLQETQYF. In DNA, the CDR3 is TGTGCCAGCAGCCAGACACAGGGGCTTCAAGAGACCCAGTACTTC.

This rearrangement joins TRBV4-1 to TRBJ2-3; 11 nucleotides match TRBD2. Per the germline V gene, CDR1 is MGHRA and CDR2 is YSYEKL. Germline trimming cut 0 bases from V and 4 bases from J; bases unmatched to any gene: 3. The CDR3 runs to 16 residues. The CDR3 bases are TGCGCCAGCAGCCAAGAGGGACTAGCGGTGCCAGATACGCAGTATTTT. Protein sequence: CASSQEGLAVPDTQYF.

This chain connects TRBV6-5 to TRBJ1-5; D is unclear. The germline V gene encodes CDR1 MNHEY and CDR2 SVGAGI. CDR3 length: 14 residues. V was cut by 5 bases and J by 2 bases, with 10 bases left in between. DNA of the CDR3: TGTGCCAGCAGTCGGTCCTTCGGCAATCAGCCCCAGCATTTT. It codes for CASSRSFGNQPQHF.

The rearrangement joins TRBV15 to TRBJ2-5; TRBD2 might be the D (5 bases). Per germline, CDR1 LNHNV and CDR2 YYDKDF (reference sequence). V lost 5 bases and J lost 1, with 17 bases in between. The CDR3 runs 16 residues. This chain's CDR3 is CATSPPTAGGQETQYF. In nucleotides, the CDR3 is TGTGCCACCAGCCCCCCTACGGCGGGTGGCCAAGAGACCCAGTACTTC.

The genes are TRBV4-3 and TRBJ2-7; D gene uncertain. Germline V lookup: CDR1 LGHNA, CDR2 YSLEER. The CDR3 length is 15 residues. V was clipped by 0 bases and J by 2 bases, with 11 bases between them. Here the CDR3 reads CASSQEGSSPYEQYF. For the CDR3, the DNA is TGCGCCAGCAGCCAAGAGGGCAGTTCCCCCTACGAGCAGTACTTC.

This clone was picked up a small number of times. This rearrangement joins TRBV5-1 to TRBJ2-1, with 10 bases identical to TRBD1. V lost 6 bases to trimming and J lost 6 bases; unmatched junction nucleotides: 9. CDR1 SGHRS and CDR2 YFSETQ come from the germline V gene. The CDR3 contains 15 residues. This chain's CDR3 is CASNHRDRGSNEQFF. Written as DNA, the CDR3 is TGCGCCAGCAACCACCGGGACAGGGGTTCCAATGAGCAGTTCTTC. Full variable domain (rest looked up from reference TRBV5-1 and TRBJ2-1): KAGVTQTPRYLIKTRGQQVTLSCSPISGHRSVSWYQQTPGQGLQFLFEYFSETQRNKGNFPGRFSGRQFSNSRSEMNVSTLELGDSALYLCASNHRDRGSNEQFFGPGTRLTVL.

The chain uses TRBV28 and TRBJ2-1, with D perhaps TRBD1 or TRBD2 (5 bases each). The germline CDR1 and CDR2 sequences are MDHEN and SYDVKM. V lost 6 bases to trimming and J lost 2 bases, with 11 bases between them. The CDR3 is 14 residues long. This CDR3 is CASRAPGPYNEQFF. The CDR3 bases are TGTGCCAGCAGGGCCCCGGGGCCCTACAATGAGCAGTTCTTC.

The CDR3 here is CASSQGRDSTEAFF. The CDR3 DNA sequence: TGTGCCAGCAGCCAGGGCAGGGACAGCACTGAAGCTTTCTTT. The chain has TRBV6-5 and TRBJ1-1; TRBD1 agrees at 7 bases. The CDR3 extends over 14 amino acids. J lost 4 bases, V lost 6 bases, and 8 bases had no gene match. Germline CDR1 MNHEY, CDR2 SVGAGI.

This chain links TRBV4-2 with TRBJ2-7; TRBD2 matches at 11 bases. This CDR3 has 16 residues. Germline CDR1 and CDR2: LGHNA and YNFKEQ. J was trimmed by 5 bases and V by 0 bases; bases with no gene match: 6. CDR3 sequence: CASSQEGSGGANEQYF. CDR3 coding DNA: TGTGCCAGCAGCCAAGAAGGTAGCGGGGGGGCCAACGAGCAGTACTTC.

This clone was observed a single time. V and J are TRBV2 and TRBJ1-5; tentative D call: TRBD1 (6 bases). CDR3 length equals 15 residues. With 3 bases removed from V and 5 bases from J, the gap between germline ends came to 14 bases. CDR1 and CDR2 (germline): SNHLY, FYNNEI. The CDR3 here is CASSESPGVDQPQHF. For the CDR3, the DNA is TGTGCCAGCAGTGAGTCGCCAGGGGTAGATCAGCCCCAGCATTTT.

The V gene is TRBV19, the J gene TRBJ2-1; 10 nucleotides align to TRBD2. CDR3 length: 13 residues. Trimming at V came to 3 bases and at J to 10 bases, leaving 3 bases not matched to a gene. The germline V gene has CDR1 LNHDA and CDR2 SQIVND (reference sequence). CDR3 sequence (DNA): TGTGCCAGTAGTATTCTAGCGGGAGTGGAGCAGTTCTTC. Translated, it gives CASSILAGVEQFF.

This clone was seen once. The rearrangement uses TRBV5-4 and TRBJ2-7, with 11 bases aligning to TRBD2. This CDR3 comprises 15 residues. Germline trimming cut 4 bases from V and 2 bases from J; bases unmatched to any gene: 5. Germline CDR1 and CDR2: SGHNT and YYREEE (reference sequence). CDR3 DNA sequence: TGTGCCAGCAGCAACATAGCGGGAGGGCCCTACGAGCAGTACTTC. This encodes CASSNIAGGPYEQYF.